The 10 T cell receptor beta chains below come from one sample, sequenced in a study of shared T cell receptors in the human thymus. Data came from immunoSEQ multiplex PCR; TCRdb stores just in-frame clones and leaves some out. The sample includes around 340,000 clones, over 90% of them seen just once. Specimen: thymocytes. Receptors were obtained from a human donor.

The chain recombines TRBV27 with TRBJ2-7, with a tentative D call TRBD1 (6 bases). The CDR3 extends over 16 amino acids. Germline CDR1 reads MNHEY; CDR2 reads SMNVEV (reference sequence). V lost 4 bases and J 1 base, leaving 17 bases between the germline ends. CDR3 protein: CASSSRRQAISYEQYF. The CDR3 nucleotides are TGTGCCAGCAGTTCCCGGAGACAGGCTATTTCCTACGAGCAGTACTTC.

The J gene is TRBJ2-3, the V gene TRBV29-1, with 13 positions matching TRBD2. V gave up 7 bases and J gave up 6 bases; unmatched junction bases: 7. Germline lookup yields CDR1 SQVTM and CDR2 ANQGSEA. The CDR3 extends over 14 amino acids. The DNA of the CDR3 is TGCAGCGGGACCGGGACTAGCGGGAAGGATACGCAGTATTTT. Translating it yields CSGTGTSGKDTQYF.

The chain is built from TRBV5-4 and TRBJ2-1; D might be TRBD2 (5 bases). V lost 1 base and J 3 bases, leaving 20 bases between the germline ends. The CDR3 extends over 18 amino acids. The germline gives CDR1 SGHNT, CDR2 YYREEE (reference sequence). CDR3 DNA: TGTGCCAGCAGCTTGTCCGAGGGCCGGATACTCGTCTACAATGAGCAGTTCTTC. It specifies CASSLSEGRILVYNEQFF.

The rearrangement links TRBV28 to TRBJ2-3; D might be TRBD1 (5 bases). Trimming took 11 bases from V and 2 from J, leaving 14 bases between them. CDR3 length equals 13 residues. Germline loops: CDR1 MDHEN, CDR2 SYDVKM. CDR3 sequence reads: CAGCDSPTDTQYF. The DNA of the CDR3 is TGTGCCGGGTGCGACAGTCCCACAGATACGCAGTATTTT.

This chain joins TRBV10-3 and TRBJ2-5; D gene unclear. Trimming left V 0 bases short and J 2 bases short, with 10 bases between. Germline V CDR1 and CDR2: ENHRY, SYGVKD. The CDR3 contains 15 residues. The CDR3 bases are TGTGCCATCAGTGAGTCTCACCCAGGACAAGAGACCCAGTACTTC. The encoded protein is CAISESHPGQETQYF.

The chain joins TRBV28 to TRBJ2-3; the match to TRBD2 covers 10 bases. The CDR3 contains 17 residues. J was trimmed by 1 base and V by 4 bases; bases with no gene match: 8. Germline CDR1 MDHEN, CDR2 SYDVKM. This chain's CDR3 is CASSSNSSGGGTDTQYF. In nucleotides, the CDR3 is TGTGCCAGCAGTTCAAATTCTAGCGGGGGTGGCACAGATACGCAGTATTTT. Full variable domain (rest looked up from reference TRBV28 and TRBJ2-3): DVKVTQSSRYLVKRTGEKVFLECVQDMDHENMFWYRQDPGLGLRLIYFSYDVKMKEKGDIPEGYSVSREKKERFSLILESASTNQTSMYLCASSSNSSGGGTDTQYFGPGTRLTVL.

In its sample, this clone was seen once. The DNA of the CDR3 is TGCAGCGTTGATTCCCCCCTTCAGGGAGGCGGGGAGCTGTTTTTT. Translating it yields CSVDSPLQGGGELFF. This chain joins TRBV29-1 and TRBJ2-2, with a possible D match to TRBD2 (6 bases). CDR1 and CDR2 from the germline V gene are SQVTM and ANQGSEA. The CDR3 has 15 residues. V lost 3 bases, J lost 7 bases, and 18 bases lay in between.

The J gene is TRBJ2-6, the V gene TRBV11-2; D is possibly TRBD2 (7 bases). V dropped 7 bases and J dropped 0 bases, with 19 bases sitting between them. Per the germline V gene, CDR1 is SGHAT and CDR2 is FQNNGV. The CDR3 is made up of 18 amino acids. CDR3 sequence reads: CASTSRWGGNSGANVLTF. DNA of the CDR3: TGTGCCAGCACCTCTAGATGGGGGGGCAACTCTGGGGCCAACGTCCTGACTTTC. Looking up the rest from reference TRBV11-2 and TRBJ2-6 gives the full variable domain: EAGVAQSPRYKIIEKRQSVAFWCNPISGHATLYWYQQILGQGPKLLIQFQNNGVVDDSQLPKDRFSAERLKGVDSTLKIQPAKLEDSAVYLCASTSRWGGNSGANVLTFGAGSRLTVL.

This chain links TRBV6-1 with TRBJ2-7; 7 bases line up with TRBD1. The CDR3 sequence is 16 residues long. V lost 4 bases to trimming and J lost 3 bases; unmatched junction nucleotides: 12. CDR1 and CDR2 from the germline V gene are MNHNS and SASEGT. The DNA of the CDR3 is TGTGCCAGCAGTGCCTGTCGGGACAGTGACTTCTACGAGCAGTACTTC. The encoded protein is CASSACRDSDFYEQYF.

Notes on this clone: The sample contains more than one DNA sequence encoding this CDR3. DNA for the CDR3: TGTGCCAGCAGTCTGAGTACAGATACGCAGTATTTT. It is translated as CASSLSTDTQYF. The rearrangement uses TRBV5-5 and TRBJ2-3, with D unclear. Per germline, CDR1 SGHKS and CDR2 YYEKEE (reference sequence). There are 12 residues in the CDR3. V lost 5 bases and J 3 bases, leaving 7 bases between the germline ends.